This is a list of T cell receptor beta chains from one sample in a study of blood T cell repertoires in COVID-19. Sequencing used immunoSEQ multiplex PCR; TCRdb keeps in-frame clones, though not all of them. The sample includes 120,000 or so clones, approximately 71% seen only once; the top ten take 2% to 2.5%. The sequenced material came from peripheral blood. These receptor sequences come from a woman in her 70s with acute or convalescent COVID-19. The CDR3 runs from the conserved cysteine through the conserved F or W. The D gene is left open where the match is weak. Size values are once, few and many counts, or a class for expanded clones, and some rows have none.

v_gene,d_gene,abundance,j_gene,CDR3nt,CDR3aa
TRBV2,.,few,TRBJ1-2,TGTGCCAGCAGTGAAGATCGCACGGATGGCTACACCTTC,CASSEDRTDGYTF
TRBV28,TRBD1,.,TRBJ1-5,TGTGCCAGCAGTTTCGAGAGAGGTCAGGGGGCGAATCAGCCCCAGCATTTT,CASSFERGQGANQPQHF
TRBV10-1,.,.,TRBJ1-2,TGCGCCAGCAGTCCTCAGGCAGGGTATGGCTACACCTTC,CASSPQAGYGYTF
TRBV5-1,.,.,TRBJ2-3,TGCGCCAGCAGCTTTCCAGGATCCACAGATACGCAGTATTTT,CASSFPGSTDTQYF
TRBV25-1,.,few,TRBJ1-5,TGTGCCAGCAGTGAACAGGGCAGTAGCAATCAGCCCCAGCATTTT,CASSEQGSSNQPQHF
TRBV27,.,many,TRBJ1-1,TGTGCCAGCAGTTTTGATTTGGCCACTGAAGCTTTCTTT,CASSFDLATEAFF
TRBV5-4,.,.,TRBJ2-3,TGTGCCAGCAGCTTGGAGCCCAGGACAGATACGCAGTATTTT,CASSLEPRTDTQYF
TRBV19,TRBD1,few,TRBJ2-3,TGTGCCAGTAATACAGGGGTTCCAGATACGCAGTATTTT,CASNTGVPDTQYF
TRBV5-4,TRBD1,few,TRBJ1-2,TGTGCCAGCAGCTTTGACAGGGCCTTCGGCTATGGCTACACCTTC,CASSFDRAFGYGYTF
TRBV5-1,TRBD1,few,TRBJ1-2,TGCGCCAGCAGCATTACAGGGGGCGCTGGCTATGGCTACACCTTC,CASSITGGAGYGYTF
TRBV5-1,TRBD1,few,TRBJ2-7,TGCGCCAGCAGCGCGACAGGGTTTGGGAACTACGAGCAGTACTTC,CASSATGFGNYEQYF